These 2 T cell receptor beta chains originate from one sample sequenced in a study of HIV-infected patients and healthy controls. Alpha and beta constant-region primers primed reverse transcription of 500 to 550 ng RNA. Alpha and beta chain libraries were made separately by chain-specific third strand synthesis with multiplexing indices. TCRdb itself ran the 5' RACE reads through MiXCR, one entry per CDR3 protein. This table has 5,500 to 7,500 distinct CDR3 sequences, approximately 22% appearing once. The repertoire came from unfractionated whole blood and reflected all unsorted peripheral T cells. Here the sequenced sample was blood, taken before antiretroviral therapy. These receptors all stem from an adult with HIV infection.

This clonotype is judged medium-sized. This chain links TRBV7-9 with TRBJ2-1; unclear D gene. Trimming took off 1 base at V and 5 bases at J, with 6 bases between the two ends. Germline CDR1 SEHNR, CDR2 FQNEAQ (reference sequence). This CDR3 comprises 13 residues. Here the CDR3 DNA reads TGTGCCAGCAGCTTAGGCCCCAACAATGAGCAGTTCTTC. It yields the protein CASSLGPNNEQFF.

This clonotype rates as medium-sized (0.01 to 0.1%). The chain combines TRBV6-6 with TRBJ1-5; D is undetermined. CDR1 and CDR2 from the germline V gene are MNHNY and SVGAGI (reference sequence). With 6 bases removed from V and 4 bases from J, the gap between germline ends came to 7 bases. This CDR3 spans 12 amino acids. The CDR3 loop reads CASSQQNQPQHF. CDR3 DNA sequence: TGTGCCAGCAGCCAACAGAATCAGCCCCAGCATTTT.